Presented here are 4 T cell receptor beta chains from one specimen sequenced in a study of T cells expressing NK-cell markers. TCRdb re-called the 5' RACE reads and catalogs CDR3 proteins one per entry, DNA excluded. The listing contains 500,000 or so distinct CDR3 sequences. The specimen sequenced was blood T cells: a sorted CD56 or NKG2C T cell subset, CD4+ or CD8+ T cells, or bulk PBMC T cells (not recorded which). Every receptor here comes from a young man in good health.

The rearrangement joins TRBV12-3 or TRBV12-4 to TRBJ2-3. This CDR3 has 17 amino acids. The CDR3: CASSPTDLWSSTDTQYF.

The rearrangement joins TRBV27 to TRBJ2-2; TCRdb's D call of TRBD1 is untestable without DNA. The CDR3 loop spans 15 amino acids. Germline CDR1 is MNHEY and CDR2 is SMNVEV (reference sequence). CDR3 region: CASRLTGGYTGELFF.

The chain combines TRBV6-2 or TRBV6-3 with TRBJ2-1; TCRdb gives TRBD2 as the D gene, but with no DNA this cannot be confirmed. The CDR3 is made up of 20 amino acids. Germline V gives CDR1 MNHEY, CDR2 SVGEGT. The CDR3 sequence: CASSYVWGLAGVGSYNEQFF.

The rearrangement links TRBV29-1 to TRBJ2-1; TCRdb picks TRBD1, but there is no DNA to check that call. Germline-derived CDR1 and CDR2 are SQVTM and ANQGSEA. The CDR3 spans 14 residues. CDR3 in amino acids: CSGTSGQASNEQFF.